This is a list of T cell receptor beta chains from one sample in a study of blood T cell repertoires in COVID-19. Produced via immunoSEQ multiplex PCR; TCRdb's table is partial and in-frame only. The data contain tens of thousands of clones, more than 80% of them singletons. Sequencing used peripheral blood. Receptors were obtained from a woman between 55 and 75 years old with COVID-19, enrolled during active disease. Both conserved end residues are part of each CDR3.

V gene	J gene	CDR3 protein
TRBV7-2	TRBJ2-7	CASNLSGEQYF
TRBV9	TRBJ2-1	CASSGGGRGNEQFF
TRBV14	TRBJ1-2	CASSPAREAGALDGYTF
TRBV7-3	TRBJ2-1	CASSLNGLNQYNEQFF
TRBV7-6	TRBJ2-7	CASSLGQGSRNEQYF
TRBV28	TRBJ1-3	CASSNPGLNSGNTIYF
TRBV18	TRBJ1-3	CASSPPFSSGNTIYF
TRBV27	TRBJ1-1	CASSSQGAPAIAFF
TRBV29-1	TRBJ1-2	CSVSGQGQNHYGYTF
TRBV4-3	TRBJ2-7	CASSHSPGTGGYEQYF
TRBV4-2	TRBJ2-7	CASSHRSRLPYEQYF
TRBV6-1	TRBJ2-7	CASSEYVLAGIYEQYF
TRBV7-2	TRBJ2-7	CASSLASSGQYYEQYF
TRBV5-4	TRBJ1-2	CASSLASRTETNYGYTF
TRBV9	TRBJ1-2	CASSLAARNYGYTF
TRBV18	TRBJ2-3	CASSPPPGLAGVIDTQYF
TRBV4-1	TRBJ1-4	CASSPQGEKLFF
TRBV7-2	TRBJ1-1	CASSGRAALNTEAFF
TRBV11-3	TRBJ1-1	CASSLRHQNTEAFF
TRBV7-9	TRBJ1-4	CASSAQGGANEKLFF
TRBV30	TRBJ1-5	CALRDRAYQPQHF
TRBV4-2	TRBJ2-6	CASSQAGTGMYGANVLTF
TRBV3-1/TRBV3-2	TRBJ2-7	CASSQLPSGSGNEQYF
TRBV20-1	TRBJ1-5	CSASETGTQPQHF
TRBV13	TRBJ2-1	CASSFSTGLNNEQFF
TRBV28	TRBJ2-3	CASNPPQRAVDTQYF
TRBV3-1/TRBV3-2	TRBJ1-1	CASSPSRRLRTEAFF
TRBV27	TRBJ2-7	CASSSYRDRDYEQYF
TRBV9	TRBJ2-5	CASSASGGKETQYF
TRBV6-2/TRBV6-3	TRBJ2-7	CASSISGVGEQYF
TRBV18	TRBJ1-4	CASSPLGTGQSATNEKLFF
TRBV14	TRBJ2-7	CASRPTSGSTYEQYF
TRBV6-1	TRBJ2-1	CASSEGGLAYNEQFF
TRBV7-8	TRBJ2-7	CASSPLAGAYEQYF
TRBV4-2	TRBJ1-5	CASSQRGGGNQPQHF
TRBV3-1/TRBV3-2	TRBJ2-7	CASSRLAGGPDEQYF
TRBV6-6	TRBJ2-1	CASSYWGREGRNEQFF
TRBV18	TRBJ1-1	CASSPPGQMNTEAFF
TRBV28	TRBJ2-1	CATRSGRSSYNEQFF
TRBV9	TRBJ2-2	CASSFAGTGDFTGELFF
TRBV9	TRBJ1-1	CASSSGANTEAFF
TRBV2	TRBJ2-7	CASSPTSGSSYEQYF
TRBV19	TRBJ2-3	CASTPGLSTDTQYF
TRBV24-1	TRBJ2-3	CATSAITGTSGRNGDTQYF
TRBV10-3	TRBJ1-2	CAISEWRGGDYGYTF
TRBV2	TRBJ2-5	CASSEDPLAGQETQYF